This T cell receptor beta chain was recovered during a study of blood T cell repertoires in COVID-19. Study at large: Samples of COVID-19 (acute and convalescent) were obtained from the United States, Italy and Spain. T cells, B-cell-depleted T cells, or PBMCs supplied cDNA or gDNA.

V lost 4 bases and J lost 10, with 20 bases in between. Germline V gives CDR1 SGHRS, CDR2 YFSETQ. This CDR3 is 14 amino acids long. Authors' processing steps: Using reference gene primer amplification, nucleated cell counts were estimated. Assay: immunoSEQ multiplex PCR; the TCRdb copy retains only in-frame clones and omits some. V, J and clone size are those of that table, while D and trimming were read from the DNA. This table has 200,000 to 250,000 clones, around 80% appearing once. J is TRBJ1-2 and V is TRBV5-1; D perhaps matches TRBD1 (5 bases). Sequenced: peripheral blood. The sequence derives from a young man with active or convalescent COVID-19. The CDR3 DNA is TGCGCCAGCAGCCCCATATGGCCAGGGACTTTCTACACCTTC. Protein sequence: CASSPIWPGTFYTF.